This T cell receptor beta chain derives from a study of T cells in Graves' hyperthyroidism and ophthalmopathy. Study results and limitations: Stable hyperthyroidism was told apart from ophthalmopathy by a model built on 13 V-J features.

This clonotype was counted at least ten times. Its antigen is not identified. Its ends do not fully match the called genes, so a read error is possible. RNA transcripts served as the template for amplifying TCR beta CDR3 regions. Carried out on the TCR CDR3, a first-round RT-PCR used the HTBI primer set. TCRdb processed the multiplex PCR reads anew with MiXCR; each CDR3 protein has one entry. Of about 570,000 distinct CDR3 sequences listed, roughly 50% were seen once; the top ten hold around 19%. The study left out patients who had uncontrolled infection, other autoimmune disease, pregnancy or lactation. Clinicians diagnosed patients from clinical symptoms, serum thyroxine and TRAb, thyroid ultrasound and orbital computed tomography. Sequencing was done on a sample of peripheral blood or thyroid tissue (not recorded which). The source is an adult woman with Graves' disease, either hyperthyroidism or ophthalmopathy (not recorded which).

As DNA, the CDR3 is TGTGCCAGCAGTCCGCGCCGCGTCCAAATCTTC. It yields the protein CASSPRRVQIF. The chain is built from TRBV28 and TRBJ2-7; D is uncertain. Germline V gives CDR1 MDHEN, CDR2 SYDVKM. This CDR3 contains 11 residues.